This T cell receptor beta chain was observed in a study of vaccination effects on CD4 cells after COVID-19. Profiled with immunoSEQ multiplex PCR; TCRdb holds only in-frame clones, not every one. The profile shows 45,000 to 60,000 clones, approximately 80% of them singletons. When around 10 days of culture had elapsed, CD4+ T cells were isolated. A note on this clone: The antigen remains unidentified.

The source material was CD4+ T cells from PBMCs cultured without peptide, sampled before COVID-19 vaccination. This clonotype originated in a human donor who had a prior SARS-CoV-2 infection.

CDR3 in DNA: TGTGCCAGCAGTTACCGATTATCGGGATTTAACTATGGCTACACCTTC. It codes for CASSYRLSGFNYGYTF. This chain joins TRBV6-5 and TRBJ1-2; D not certain. V dropped 2 bases and J dropped 1 base, with 14 bases sitting between them. Germline V gene sequence: CDR1 MNHEY, CDR2 SVGAGI. The CDR3 has 16 residues.